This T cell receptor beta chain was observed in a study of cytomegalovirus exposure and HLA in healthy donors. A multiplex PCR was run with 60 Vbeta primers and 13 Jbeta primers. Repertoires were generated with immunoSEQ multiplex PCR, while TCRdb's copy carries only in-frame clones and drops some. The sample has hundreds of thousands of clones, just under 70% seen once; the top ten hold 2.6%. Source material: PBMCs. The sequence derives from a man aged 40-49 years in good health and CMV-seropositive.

Here the CDR3 DNA reads TGTGCCAGCAGCCCCCTCGGCAGGGACAATGAGCAGTTCTTC. It encodes CASSPLGRDNEQFF. J is TRBJ2-1 and V is TRBV4-2; D perhaps matches TRBD1 (5 bases). The CDR3 covers 14 residues. Trimming shortened V by 4 bases and J by 5 bases, and 12 bases separated the two germline ends. Germline V gene sequence: CDR1 LGHNA, CDR2 YNFKEQ.